A single T cell receptor (beta chain) is shown here with its context. No cognate antigen has been identified for it. Base qualities are missing; no much larger clone stands one base away. The sample comes from a study of blood T cell repertoires in COVID-19 (dated by TCRdb to 2020 to 2021). General notes on the study: Samples from collaborators originated in the United States, Italy and Spain and spanned both the acute and convalescent phases of COVID-19. The prospective study material was composed of cDNA or gDNA derived from T cells, B-cell-depleted T cells, or PBMCs. Where available, HLA class I and class II types were obtained from metadata supplied by the sample provider rather than from assay-based typing. A de-identified subject ID, COVID-19 status, age in years and sex were almost always included in the sample metadata. The repertoires were released in a freely available public database intended as a resource for research on the immune response to SARS-CoV-2. The samples were drawn from the first 160 participants of the ongoing ImmuneRACE study and from over 950 subjects provided by 6 global collaborators. Subjects who had been exposed to COVID-19, were actively infected with it, or had recovered from it provided the deeply sampled blood TCRbeta repertoires that made up the dataset.

TCRbeta CDR3 regions were amplified from genomic DNA using the immunoSEQ Assay, a bias-controlled multiplex PCR. Concerning the study's data processing: The number of nucleated cells in each sample was estimated by amplification of reference gene primers within the assay. To quantify the absolute abundance of each unique TCRbeta CDR3 rearrangement, sequence reads were collapsed and filtered. For each sample, productive Simpson clonality was calculated by taking the square root of Simpson's diversity index across productive rearrangements. What TCRdb holds here is the immuneACCESS table cut down to in-frame rearrangements. Part of the clones is not present; checked against another copy, under half of the missing clones reflect an unresolved V gene, and the others are unexplained. From that table come the V and J calls and clone size; the DNA was used to work out D and trimming. This sample has 250,000 to 350,000 clones in its table, and roughly 89% of those were observed once. The ten largest clonotypes hold 6% to 7% of the sample.

CDR3 length: 18 amino acids, cysteine to phenylalanine. The kept DNA is CDR3 alone, 54 bases in frame from the first base. As encoded in the germline V gene, CDR1 is SGHTA while CDR2 is FQGNSA. Trimming takes 5 bases off V and 2 bases off J; junction bases not matched to a gene: 13. What the authors observed across the whole study: The quantity of clinical and demographic metadata differed by source and by participant and was supplied without curation.

In the prospective study, participants were roughly 18 to 100 years old, resided in 25 or so geographic areas of the United States, and were enrolled through a virtual design. In the prospective study, cohorts were assigned on the basis of participant-reported clinical history obtained from a screening survey and a study questionnaire. ImmuneRACE Cohort 3 recovered participants were defined by two consecutive negative NP/OP PCR tests, healthcare professional clearance, or symptom resolution. In the prospective study, whole blood, serum and a nasopharyngeal or oropharyngeal swab were collected from each participant by mobile phlebotomists. Participants in the prospective study had the option to provide additional blood draws and questionnaires over a 2-month period. Before DNA extraction, prospective study blood samples were shipped either frozen or at room temperature.

Here the chain combines TRBV7-2 and TRBJ2-1; TRBD2 matches 9 bases in the middle. The material sequenced was PBMCs or T cells enriched from blood (not recorded which). This TCR was sampled from a woman in her thirties or forties who had recovered from COVID-19. The nucleotide sequence is given as TGTGCCAGCAGCCCCGAAACCGTGCTAGCGGGGACCTACAATGAGCAGTTCTTC. Its translation is CASSPETVLAGTYNEQFF.